The sequence of this T cell receptor beta chain was determined in a study of T cell changes during pregnancy in multiple sclerosis. As regards this clone: Other DNA sequences in the same sample also yield this CDR3.

Generated by immunoSEQ multiplex PCR, the TCRdb table keeps only in-frame clones and is missing some. The data hold 90,000 to 150,000 clones, with over 85% observed a single time. V lost 6 bases and J lost 6, with 12 bases in between. The CDR3 extends over 13 amino acids. Germline-derived CDR1 and CDR2 are SNHLY and FYNNEI. The source is a female donor with multiple sclerosis, enrolled in a pregnancy study. V and J are TRBV2 and TRBJ2-1, with D maybe TRBD1 (6 bases). The source was peripheral blood, collected before pregnancy. The CDR3 region has the DNA TGTGCCAGCAGGCCACAGGGAGTCAATGAGCAGTTCTTC. Its translation: CASRPQGVNEQFF.